The text below deals with one T cell receptor beta chain. This record comes from a study of blood T cell repertoires in COVID-19. At the level of the study: Material from acute and convalescent COVID-19 was sourced from the United States, Italy and Spain. Nucleic acid was either cDNA or gDNA, and it came from T cells, B-cell-depleted T cells, or PBMCs.

In the study's own analysis: From reference gene primer amplification, estimates of nucleated cell counts were derived. The repertoire was sequenced with immunoSEQ multiplex PCR; TCRdb's copy has only in-frame clones and lacks some. Clonal size and the V and J genes are those of that table, whereas D and trimming came from the DNA. This sample has approximately 220,000 clones, with less than 90% found just once. The recovered donors of Cohort 3 showed two negative PCRs, clearance, or symptom resolution. V lost 6 bases to trimming and J lost 2 bases, with 6 bases between them. The CDR3 has 12 amino acids. CDR1 is SNHLY, CDR2 FYNNEI, per germline.

The chain has TRBV2 and TRBJ2-3; D uncertain. The sequence was collected from a woman younger than 45 who had recovered from COVID-19. Sequencing was performed on PBMCs or T cells enriched from blood (not recorded which). The DNA of the CDR3 is TGTGCCAGCAGCCTTAACACAGATACGCAGTATTTT. Encoded protein: CASSLNTDTQYF.